The rows below give T cell receptor beta chains drawn from one sample of a study of control samples from healthy donors and cancer patients. The table came from immunoSEQ multiplex PCR; TCRdb's copy has only in-frame clones and leaves some out. The repertoire has 90,000 to 150,000 clones, 88% of them found once; the top ten carry approximately 3.5%. Sequences were obtained from blood. The receptor source for this set is a man aged 35-49 years in good health. Each CDR3 is given with its conserved first and last residue.

J	V	CDR3
TRBJ2-4	TRBV11-3	CASKAGGEHLAKNIQYF
TRBJ1-2	TRBV29-1	CSVVTGRDGYTF
TRBJ1-2	TRBV18	CASSRSGQGADGYTF
TRBJ2-5	TRBV25-1	CASSERQGQMETQYF
TRBJ2-7	TRBV4-2	CASSPGRNGEQYF
TRBJ2-4	TRBV21-1	CASTRNRDRENIQYF
TRBJ1-2	TRBV27	CASSLFKDRGLTNYGYTF
TRBJ2-2	TRBV24-1	CATSEYTGAGELFF
TRBJ2-7	TRBV12-3/TRBV12-4	CASSHGTYYEQYF
TRBJ1-1	TRBV5-6	CASSLEGAAFF
TRBJ2-5	TRBV7-3	CASSLTGGLGETQYF
TRBJ1-1	TRBV19	CASSTSGTPNTEAFF
TRBJ2-3	TRBV18	CASSPSATDTQYF
TRBJ2-2	TRBV11-2	CASSSPGQGIGELFF
TRBJ2-7	TRBV13	CASSPGRRGYEQYF